This T cell receptor (beta chain) was retrieved from a study of blood T cell repertoires in COVID-19. The germline gives CDR1 SGHDN, CDR2 FVKESK. The CDR3 sequence is 17 residues long. V was pared by 0 bases and J by 1 base, with 6 bases of the junction left unmatched. A Seattle source enrolled patients during active infection and followed them longitudinally. Original analysis: Reference gene primers were amplified, and this amplification served to estimate nucleated cell counts. The method was immunoSEQ multiplex PCR; TCRdb's version includes in-frame clones alone and lacks a portion of them. The D gene and trimming were derived from the DNA, and the V and J assignments and clone size from that table. The table includes fewer than 450,000 clones, roughly 90% detected once.

The J gene is TRBJ2-5, the V gene TRBV14; 9 bases fit TRBD2. This TCR was recovered from a woman aged 70-85 years with COVID-19, enrolled during active disease. Sample: peripheral blood. CDR3 DNA: TGTGCCAGCAGCCAAGATTCTAAGCGGGGGGCCCAAGAGACCCAGTACTTC. It yields the protein CASSQDSKRGAQETQYF.